The entry below gives a single T cell receptor beta chain sequence along with its context. The data were taken from a study of T cell changes during pregnancy in multiple sclerosis. The assay was immunoSEQ multiplex PCR, and TCRdb's table has in-frame clones only and misses some. The sample records about 70,000 clones, approximately 92% being singletons. In germline, CDR1 is SGDLS, CDR2 YYNGEE. This CDR3 contains 15 residues. The V and J ends lost 0 bases and 1 base respectively, with 11 bases between them. The source was CD8+ T cells from peripheral blood mononuclear cells, collected in the third trimester of pregnancy. This rearrangement joins TRBV9 to TRBJ2-7, with D possibly being TRBD2 (7 bases). This TCR derives from a female donor in good health, enrolled as a control in a pregnancy study. Written as DNA, the CDR3 is TGTGCCAGCAGCGTAGGGGGGGGACATTCCTACGAGCAGTACTTC. Protein: CASSVGGGHSYEQYF.